This is a list of T cell receptor beta chains from one sample in a study of blood T cell repertoires in COVID-19. Profiling relied on immunoSEQ multiplex PCR, and the TCRdb table lists in-frame clones only, not all of them. The sample lists about 24,000 clones; around 86% were seen once. Sequenced: peripheral blood. The receptors shown here come from a man aged 45-65 years with active COVID-19. CDR3s leave out the opening cysteine and the closing phenylalanine or tryptophan. Each record gives: CDR3 protein, V gene, CDR3 length.

cdr3_aa: ASSLFRGGEQY
v_call: TRBV7-2
cdr3_length: 11

cdr3_aa: ASSLGRGLADRYQETQY
v_call: TRBV11-3
cdr3_length: 17

cdr3_aa: ASSLSGTGFGTDTQY
v_call: TRBV9
cdr3_length: 15

cdr3_aa: ASSPHSGRAGNTQY
v_call: TRBV28
cdr3_length: 14

cdr3_aa: ASRTTSGRKGSYEQY
v_call: TRBV2
cdr3_length: 15

cdr3_aa: ASSRGRAGVDTQY
v_call: TRBV6-5
cdr3_length: 13

cdr3_aa: ASSSLTGANTEAF
v_call: TRBV18
cdr3_length: 13

cdr3_aa: ASSSDPGLADTNTDTQY
v_call: TRBV7-3
cdr3_length: 17

cdr3_aa: ASRTPGETQY
v_call: TRBV28
cdr3_length: 10

cdr3_aa: ASSGGAPGDEKLF
v_call: TRBV7-9
cdr3_length: 13

cdr3_aa: ASSPTGGRTEAF
v_call: TRBV7-2
cdr3_length: 12

cdr3_aa: ASSDPGETGTGYT
v_call: TRBV10-1
cdr3_length: 13

cdr3_aa: ASSRGLAGSYEQY
v_call: TRBV6-5
cdr3_length: 13

cdr3_aa: ASTERRDEGYT
v_call: TRBV6-6
cdr3_length: 11

cdr3_aa: ASSGGGRAVKGADTQY
v_call: TRBV3-1/TRBV3-2
cdr3_length: 16

cdr3_aa: ASSARQREGRQAF
v_call: TRBV11-3
cdr3_length: 13

cdr3_aa: ASSPTSGGALDTQY
v_call: TRBV7-3
cdr3_length: 14

cdr3_aa: ASSEWPTGSYEQY
v_call: TRBV2
cdr3_length: 13

cdr3_aa: ASSPLRAASTDTQY
v_call: TRBV7-9
cdr3_length: 14

cdr3_aa: ASSRDRGTEQY
v_call: TRBV9
cdr3_length: 11

cdr3_aa: ASLSGSKTGELF
v_call: TRBV28
cdr3_length: 12

cdr3_aa: ASSPGERGGPGELF
v_call: TRBV6-6
cdr3_length: 14

cdr3_aa: ASSYSRGRNSPLH
v_call: TRBV6-5
cdr3_length: 13

cdr3_aa: ASSQDLISGVGNTGELF
v_call: TRBV4-3
cdr3_length: 17

cdr3_aa: ASSLVPSSGNTGELF
v_call: TRBV7-9
cdr3_length: 15

cdr3_aa: ATSPTSGGSYEQY
v_call: TRBV15
cdr3_length: 13

cdr3_aa: ASSQRTGLGSGANVLT
v_call: TRBV7-3
cdr3_length: 16

cdr3_aa: ASSSEGPRTDTQY
v_call: TRBV27
cdr3_length: 13

cdr3_aa: ASSVEGAANYGYT
v_call: TRBV9
cdr3_length: 13

cdr3_aa: ASSWGDLGQY
v_call: TRBV5-6
cdr3_length: 10

cdr3_aa: ASSLGGRPLH
v_call: TRBV11-2
cdr3_length: 10

cdr3_aa: ATSTTGKSTDTQY
v_call: TRBV15
cdr3_length: 13

cdr3_aa: ASSKSSGTFFTQY
v_call: TRBV5-6
cdr3_length: 13

cdr3_aa: ASKRTESTDTQY
v_call: TRBV2
cdr3_length: 12

cdr3_aa: ASSPTQHGSGEQY
v_call: TRBV18
cdr3_length: 13

cdr3_aa: ASSLRAGDSPLH
v_call: TRBV11-2
cdr3_length: 12

cdr3_aa: ASSDRAQETQY
v_call: TRBV12-3/TRBV12-4
cdr3_length: 11

cdr3_aa: ASSETGKQF
v_call: TRBV2
cdr3_length: 9

cdr3_aa: ASSVTGNTGELF
v_call: TRBV9
cdr3_length: 12

cdr3_aa: ASSYTSGGGQETQY
v_call: TRBV6-2/TRBV6-3
cdr3_length: 14

cdr3_aa: ASSPYGTGSGANVLT
v_call: TRBV7-2
cdr3_length: 15

cdr3_aa: ASKGQGNTGELF
v_call: TRBV2
cdr3_length: 12

cdr3_aa: ASSSLRQSLANVLT
v_call: TRBV7-9
cdr3_length: 14

cdr3_aa: ASRNNRGQNGEQF
v_call: TRBV28
cdr3_length: 13

cdr3_aa: ASSPLVAYEQY
v_call: TRBV7-9
cdr3_length: 11

cdr3_aa: ASSSGQLGTEAF
v_call: TRBV5-1
cdr3_length: 12

cdr3_aa: ASSLPTGSVETQY
v_call: TRBV4-1
cdr3_length: 13

cdr3_aa: AISDPGGTYNEQF
v_call: TRBV10-3
cdr3_length: 13

cdr3_aa: ASSPRGTRYNEQF
v_call: TRBV9
cdr3_length: 13

cdr3_aa: ASSPVGGRRGYT
v_call: TRBV9
cdr3_length: 12

cdr3_aa: ASTQGGLGTGELF
v_call: TRBV6-5
cdr3_length: 13

cdr3_aa: ASSSPTGNSPLH
v_call: TRBV5-4
cdr3_length: 12

cdr3_aa: ASSTATGEQY
v_call: TRBV19
cdr3_length: 10

cdr3_aa: ASSARGQYSNQPQH
v_call: TRBV6-1
cdr3_length: 14